This entry features one TCR beta chain sequence. Its antigen is as yet unknown. As the template, RNA transcripts were used to amplify TCR beta CDR3 regions. An opening RT-PCR round employed HTBI primers and preceded a second-round multiplex PCR. TCRdb re-called the multiplex PCR reads through MiXCR, storing one row per CDR3 protein. Of about 380,000 distinct CDR3 sequences listed, 15% are singletons. This sample stems from a study of Graves' ophthalmopathy and Graves' hyperthyroidism. Germline V gene data show CDR1 as KGHDR and CDR2 as SFDVKD. J lost 0 bases, V lost 3 bases, and 0 bases had no gene match. This CDR3 has 16 amino acids. General study findings and limits: Built on 13 signatures, a model told ophthalmopathy apart from stable hyperthyroidism with about 90% sensitivity and approximately 81% specificity.

Sequences were obtained from peripheral blood. The gene calls are TRBV24-1 and TRBJ2-2; 10 bases map to TRBD1. The source is a woman between 18 and 29 years old with stable Graves' hyperthyroidism. CDR3 DNA sequence: TGTGCCACCAGTGATGGACAGGGGGCGAACACCGGGGAGCTGTTTTTT. Encoded protein: CATSDGQGANTGELFF.